The table lists the clone carrying this TCR beta chain with a count of one. This specimen comes from a study of T cell changes during pregnancy in multiple sclerosis. Method: immunoSEQ multiplex PCR; TCRdb's copy keeps in-frame clones and lacks some. The sample holds more than 60,000 clones, roughly 92% seen once. CDR1 is MNHEY, CDR2 SVGAGI, per germline. The CDR3 runs to 16 residues. Germline trimming cut 2 bases from V and 6 bases from J; bases unmatched to any gene: 5. The specimen comprised peripheral blood, sampled in the second trimester of pregnancy. The chain uses TRBV6-5 and TRBJ2-2, with 11 bases aligning to TRBD2. This clonotype was sampled from a female donor with multiple sclerosis, enrolled in a pregnancy study. The CDR3 sequence: CASSYISGRAAGELFF. Written as DNA, the CDR3 is TGTGCCAGCAGTTACATTAGCGGGAGGGCCGCCGGGGAGCTGTTTTTT.